Reported below is one T cell receptor (beta chain). This clone was observed a few times. The antigen this receptor binds is unknown. There are no base qualities to consult, and no much larger clone falls within one base. TCRbeta CDR3 regions were amplified from genomic DNA using the immunoSEQ Assay, a bias-controlled multiplex PCR. For the original study's pipeline: The number of nucleated cells in each sample was estimated by amplification of reference gene primers within the assay. Sequence reads were collapsed and filtered to measure the absolute abundance of every unique TCRbeta CDR3 rearrangement. For each sample, productive Simpson clonality was calculated by taking the square root of Simpson's diversity index across productive rearrangements. In TCRdb, the immuneACCESS table is reduced to in-frame sequences with V and J assigned. These tables do not hold every clone; where another copy was compared, an unresolved V gene accounts for under half, and the others remain unexplained. That table furnishes V, J and clone size, whereas the DNA furnished D and trimming. In this sample the table shows about 130,000 clones, approximately 86% of which occur a single time. The ten largest make up 15% to 20% of the sample.

Its CDR3 holds 13 amino acids, cysteine through phenylalanine. Of the read, only the CDR3 DNA is kept; its 39 bases are in frame from base 1. At the junction V is shortened by 5 bases and J by 8 bases; bases outside the gene matches: 4. CDR1 and CDR2, per the germline V gene, are SNHLY and FYNNEI. Another Seattle source contributed samples from volunteer blood donors who had recovered from COVID-19. Whole blood was collected in K2EDTA tubes by collaborating institutions according to the institutions' own protocols. Collaborator samples were shipped for TCRbeta analysis as frozen whole blood, isolated PBMCs, or DNA extracted from either sample type. The sample belongs to a study of blood T cell repertoires in COVID-19 (dated by TCRdb to between 2020 and 2021). In terms of the full investigation: The collaborator samples originated in the United States, Italy and Spain and spanned the acute and convalescent phases of COVID-19. Nearly every sample came with metadata listing a de-identified subject ID, COVID-19 status, age in years and sex. The repertoires were released in a freely available public database intended as a resource for research on the immune response to SARS-CoV-2. The material from the prospective study consisted of cDNA or gDNA derived from T cells, B-cell-depleted T cells, or PBMCs. The samples were drawn from two sources: the first 160 participants of the ongoing ImmuneRACE study, and 1,000 to 1,500 subjects contributed by 6 global collaborators. HLA class I and class II types, where available, came from metadata supplied by the sample provider rather than from assay-based typing. The dataset comprised deeply sampled blood TCRbeta repertoires from subjects exposed to, actively infected with, or recovered from COVID-19. Study-wide conclusions, independent of this receptor: Clinical and demographic metadata were provided uncurated, with the amount varying by source and participant.

The receptor chain draws on TRBV2 and TRBJ1-2, with 11 bases matching TRBD1. The sequencing input was peripheral blood. This clonotype originated in a woman in her fifties or sixties who had recovered from COVID-19. DNA sequence: TGTGCCAGCAGTACGGACAGGGGGCTGGGCTACACCTTC. The resulting protein is CASSTDRGLGYTF.